The T cell receptor (beta chain) under discussion was sequenced for a study of CD8+CD57+ T cells in acquired aplastic anemia. Study details: The average for DNA from sorted CD4+ and CD8+ cells was around 3.5 ug.

This clonotype was found many times. CDR3 and TCR beta VDJ profiling relied on genomic DNA as the template. TCRdb re-called the reads through MiXCR, storing one row per CDR3 protein. The sample holds about 210,000 distinct CDR3 sequences, 34% seen once. Sample: sorted CD4+, CD8+, or CD8+CD57+ T cells (not recorded which) from PBMCs. This sequence originates from a human donor in good health, serving as a control.

The DNA of the CDR3 is TGTGCCAGCAGCTTAGTCGGGGTGAACACTGAAGCTTTCTTT. It encodes CASSLVGVNTEAFF. The rearrangement joins TRBV7-2 to TRBJ1-1, with unresolved D. The CDR3 is 14 residues long. Trimming shortened V by 1 base and J by 0 bases, and 6 bases separated the two germline ends. CDR1 and CDR2 (germline): SGHTA, FQGNSA.